Included here is one T cell receptor (beta chain) sequence, with context. The sample is drawn from a study of blood T cell repertoires in COVID-19. The wider study: Collection of acute and convalescent COVID-19 samples took place in the United States, Italy and Spain.

The CDR3 is 13 residues long. Germline CDR1 reads MNHNS; CDR2 reads SASEGT. V shed 2 bases and J shed 6 bases, with 9 bases lying between them. Authors' processing steps: Reference gene primer amplification gave nucleated cell count estimates. This table comes from immunoSEQ multiplex PCR, and its TCRdb copy is limited to in-frame clones, with some not included. The V and J calls and the clone size are those of that table, but D and trimming were determined from the DNA. Of approximately 110,000 clones listed, 75% to 90% are singletons. The chain has TRBV6-1 and TRBJ2-3, with D maybe TRBD1 (6 bases). Sequencing used peripheral blood. This TCR was recovered from a woman older than 75 with COVID-19, enrolled during active disease. The DNA for the CDR3 is TGTGCCAGCAGTGAACCCCAGGGGGATACGCAGTATTTT. It translates to CASSEPQGDTQYF.